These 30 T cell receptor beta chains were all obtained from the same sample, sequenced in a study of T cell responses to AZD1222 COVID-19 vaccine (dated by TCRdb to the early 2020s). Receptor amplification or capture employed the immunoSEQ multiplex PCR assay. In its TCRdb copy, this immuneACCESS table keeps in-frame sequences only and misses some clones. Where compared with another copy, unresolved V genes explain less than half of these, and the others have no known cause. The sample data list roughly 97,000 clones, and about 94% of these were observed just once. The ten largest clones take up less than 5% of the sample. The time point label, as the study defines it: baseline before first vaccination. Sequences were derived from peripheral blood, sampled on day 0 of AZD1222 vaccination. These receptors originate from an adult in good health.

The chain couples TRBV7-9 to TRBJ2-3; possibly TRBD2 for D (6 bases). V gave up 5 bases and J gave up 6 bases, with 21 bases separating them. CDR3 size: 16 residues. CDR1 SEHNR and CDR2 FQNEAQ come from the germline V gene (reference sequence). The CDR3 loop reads CASSPETGRGADTQYF. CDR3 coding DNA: TGTGCCAGCAGCCCAGAAACGGGACGCGGGGCGGATACGCAGTATTTT.

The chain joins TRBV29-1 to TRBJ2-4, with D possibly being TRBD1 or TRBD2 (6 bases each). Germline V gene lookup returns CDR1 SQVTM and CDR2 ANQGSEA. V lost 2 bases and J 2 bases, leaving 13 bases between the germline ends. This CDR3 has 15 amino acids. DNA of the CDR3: TGCAGCGTTGAATATCCTGGGGGGCCCAAAAACATTCAGTACTTC. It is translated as CSVEYPGGPKNIQYF.

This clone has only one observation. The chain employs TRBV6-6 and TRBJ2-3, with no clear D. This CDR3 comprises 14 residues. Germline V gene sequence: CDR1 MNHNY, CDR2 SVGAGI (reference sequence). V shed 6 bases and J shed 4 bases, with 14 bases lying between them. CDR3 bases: TGTGCCAGCAGCCCCTCAGGAGTGTCAGATACGCAGTATTTT. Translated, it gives CASSPSGVSDTQYF.

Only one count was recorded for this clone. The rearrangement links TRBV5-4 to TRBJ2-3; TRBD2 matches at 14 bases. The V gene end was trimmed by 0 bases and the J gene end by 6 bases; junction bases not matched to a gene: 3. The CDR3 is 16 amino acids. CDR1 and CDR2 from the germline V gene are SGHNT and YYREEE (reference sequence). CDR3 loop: CASSLGLAGGRDTQYF. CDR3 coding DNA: TGTGCCAGCAGCTTGGGACTAGCGGGAGGGCGGGATACGCAGTATTTT. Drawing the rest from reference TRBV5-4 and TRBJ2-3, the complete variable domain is ETGVTQSPTHLIKTRGQQVTLRCSSQSGHNTVSWYQQALGQGPQFIFQYYREEENGRGNFPPRFSGLQFPNYSSELNVNALELDDSALYLCASSLGLAGGRDTQYFGPGTRLTVL.

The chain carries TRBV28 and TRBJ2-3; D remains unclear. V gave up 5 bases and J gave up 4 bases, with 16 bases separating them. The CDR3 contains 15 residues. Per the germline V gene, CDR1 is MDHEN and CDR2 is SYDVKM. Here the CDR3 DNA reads TGTGCCAGCAGTCGCCCGGGCCCGGAAGCAGATACGCAGTATTTT. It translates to CASSRPGPEADTQYF. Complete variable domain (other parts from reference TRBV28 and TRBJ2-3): DVKVTQSSRYLVKRTGEKVFLECVQDMDHENMFWYRQDPGLGLRLIYFSYDVKMKEKGDIPEGYSVSREKKERFSLILESASTNQTSMYLCASSRPGPEADTQYFGPGTRLTVL.

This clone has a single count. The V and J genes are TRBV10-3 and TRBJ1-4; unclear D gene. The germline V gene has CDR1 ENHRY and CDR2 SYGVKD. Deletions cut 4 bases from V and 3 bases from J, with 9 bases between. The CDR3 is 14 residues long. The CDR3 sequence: CAISARGSNEKLFF. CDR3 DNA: TGTGCCATCAGTGCGCGAGGGTCTAATGAAAAACTGTTTTTT.

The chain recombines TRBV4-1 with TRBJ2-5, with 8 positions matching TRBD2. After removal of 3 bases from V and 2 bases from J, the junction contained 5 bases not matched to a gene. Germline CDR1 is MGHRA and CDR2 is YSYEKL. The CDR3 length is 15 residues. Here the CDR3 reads CASSQTLAEQETQYF. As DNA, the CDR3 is TGCGCCAGCAGCCAGACACTAGCGGAACAAGAGACCCAGTACTTC.

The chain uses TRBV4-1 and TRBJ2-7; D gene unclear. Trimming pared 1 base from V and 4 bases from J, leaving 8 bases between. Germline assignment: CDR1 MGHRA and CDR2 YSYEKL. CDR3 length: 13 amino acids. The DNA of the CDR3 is TGCGCCAGCAGCCAAGGAATAGGGTACGAGCAGTACTTC. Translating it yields CASSQGIGYEQYF.

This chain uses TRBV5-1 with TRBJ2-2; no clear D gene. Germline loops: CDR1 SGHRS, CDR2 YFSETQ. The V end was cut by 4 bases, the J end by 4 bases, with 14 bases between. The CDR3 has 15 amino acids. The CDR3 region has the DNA TGCGCCAGCAGCCTGGGCGGACGAGGCACCGGGGAGCTGTTTTTT. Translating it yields CASSLGGRGTGELFF.

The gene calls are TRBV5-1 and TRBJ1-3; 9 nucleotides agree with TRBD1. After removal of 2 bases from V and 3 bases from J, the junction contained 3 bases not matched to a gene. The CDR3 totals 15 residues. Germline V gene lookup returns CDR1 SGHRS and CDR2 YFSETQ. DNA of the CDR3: TGCGCCAGCAGCTTAACAGGGGGCAATGGAAACACCATATATTTT. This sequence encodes CASSLTGGNGNTIYF.

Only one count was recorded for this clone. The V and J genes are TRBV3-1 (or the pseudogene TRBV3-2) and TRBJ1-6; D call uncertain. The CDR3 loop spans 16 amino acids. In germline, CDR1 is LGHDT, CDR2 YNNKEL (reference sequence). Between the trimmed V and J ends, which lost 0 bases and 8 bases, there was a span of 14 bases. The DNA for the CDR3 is TGTGCCAGCAGCCAAGATCGAGGTGGGATGTATTCACCCCTCCACTTT. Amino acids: CASSQDRGGMYSPLHF.

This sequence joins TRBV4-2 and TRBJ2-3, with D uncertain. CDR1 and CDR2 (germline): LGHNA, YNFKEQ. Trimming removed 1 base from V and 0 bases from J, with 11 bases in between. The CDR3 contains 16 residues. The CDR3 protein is CASSQASLLSTDTQYF. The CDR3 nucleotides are TGTGCCAGCAGCCAAGCCAGCCTGCTAAGCACAGATACGCAGTATTTT.

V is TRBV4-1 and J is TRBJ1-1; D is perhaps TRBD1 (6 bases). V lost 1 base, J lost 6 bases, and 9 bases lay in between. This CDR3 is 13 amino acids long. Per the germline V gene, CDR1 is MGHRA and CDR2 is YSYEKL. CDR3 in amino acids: CASSQGQEPEAFF. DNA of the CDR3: TGCGCCAGCAGCCAAGGACAGGAGCCTGAAGCTTTCTTT.

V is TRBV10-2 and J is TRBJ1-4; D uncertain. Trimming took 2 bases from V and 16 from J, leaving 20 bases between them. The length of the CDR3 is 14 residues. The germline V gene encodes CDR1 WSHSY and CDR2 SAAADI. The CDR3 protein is CASSETALNEKRFF. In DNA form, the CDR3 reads TGCGCCAGCAGTGAGACAGCACTTAATGAAAAGAGGTTTTTT.

The CDR3 here is CASSLRQGLQETQYF. Written as DNA, the CDR3 is TGTGCCAGCAGCTTACGACAGGGCCTCCAAGAGACCCAGTACTTC. The rearrangement joins TRBV7-2 to TRBJ2-5; 7 bases are a match to TRBD1. The CDR3 is made up of 15 amino acids. The germline gives CDR1 SGHTA, CDR2 FQGNSA. V was clipped by 2 bases and J by 1 base; unmatched bases: 4.

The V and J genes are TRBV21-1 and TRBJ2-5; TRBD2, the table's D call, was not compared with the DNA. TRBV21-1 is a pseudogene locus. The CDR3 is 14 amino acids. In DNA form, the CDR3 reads TGTGCCAGCCCGGGGAGCACGGGACAAGAGACCCAGTACTTC. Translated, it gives CASPGSTGQETQYF.

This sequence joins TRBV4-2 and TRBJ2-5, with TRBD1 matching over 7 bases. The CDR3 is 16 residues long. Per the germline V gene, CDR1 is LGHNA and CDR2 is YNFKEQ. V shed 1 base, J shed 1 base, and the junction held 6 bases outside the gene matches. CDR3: CASSQVTGISQETQYF. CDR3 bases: TGTGCCAGCAGCCAAGTGACAGGGATCTCCCAAGAGACCCAGTACTTC.

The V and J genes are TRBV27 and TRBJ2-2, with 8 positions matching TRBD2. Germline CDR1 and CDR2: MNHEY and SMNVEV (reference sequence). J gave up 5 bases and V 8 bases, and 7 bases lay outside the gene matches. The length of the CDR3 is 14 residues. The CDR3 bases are TGTGCCAGCTTCGGGAGGGGCAGGACCGGGGAGCTGTTTTTT. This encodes CASFGRGRTGELFF.

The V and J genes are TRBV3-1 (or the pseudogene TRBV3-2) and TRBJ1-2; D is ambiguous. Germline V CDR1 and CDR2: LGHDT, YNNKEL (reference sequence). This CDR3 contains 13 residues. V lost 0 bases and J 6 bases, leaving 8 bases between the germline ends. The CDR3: CASSQEVGNGYTF. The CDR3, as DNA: TGTGCCAGCAGCCAAGAAGTGGGGAATGGCTACACCTTC.

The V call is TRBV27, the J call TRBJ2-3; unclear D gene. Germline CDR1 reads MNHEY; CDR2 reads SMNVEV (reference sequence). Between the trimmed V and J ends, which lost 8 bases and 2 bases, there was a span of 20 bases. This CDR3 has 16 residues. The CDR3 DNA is TGTGCCAGCCAAAATTTTGGTAGTAGTCACACAGATACGCAGTATTTT. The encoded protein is CASQNFGSSHTDTQYF.

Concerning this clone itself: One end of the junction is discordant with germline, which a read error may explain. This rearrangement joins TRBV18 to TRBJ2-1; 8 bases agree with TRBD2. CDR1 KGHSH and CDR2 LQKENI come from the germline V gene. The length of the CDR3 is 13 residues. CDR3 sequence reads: CASSQTTGLDMIF. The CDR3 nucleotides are TGTGCCAGCTCACAAACGACGGGACTAGACATGATCTTC. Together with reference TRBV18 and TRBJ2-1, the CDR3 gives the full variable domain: NAGVMQNPRHLVRRRGQEARLRCSPMKGHSHVYWYRQLPEEGLKFMVYLQKENIIDESGMPKERFSAEFPKEGPSILRIQQVVRGDSAAYFCASSQTTGLDMIFGPGTRLTVL.

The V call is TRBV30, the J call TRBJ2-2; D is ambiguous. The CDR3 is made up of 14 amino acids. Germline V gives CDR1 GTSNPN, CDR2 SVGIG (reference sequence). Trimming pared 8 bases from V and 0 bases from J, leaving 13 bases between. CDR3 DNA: TGTGCCGGACCGCGTTCCTCGAACACCGGGGAGCTGTTTTTT. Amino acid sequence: CAGPRSSNTGELFF.

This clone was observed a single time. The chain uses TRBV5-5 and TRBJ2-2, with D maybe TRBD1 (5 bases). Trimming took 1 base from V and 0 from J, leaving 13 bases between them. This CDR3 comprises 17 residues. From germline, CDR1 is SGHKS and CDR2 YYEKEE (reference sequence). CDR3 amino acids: CASSLWGARANTGELFF. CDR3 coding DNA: TGTGCCAGCAGCTTGTGGGGTGCCAGGGCGAACACCGGGGAGCTGTTTTTT.

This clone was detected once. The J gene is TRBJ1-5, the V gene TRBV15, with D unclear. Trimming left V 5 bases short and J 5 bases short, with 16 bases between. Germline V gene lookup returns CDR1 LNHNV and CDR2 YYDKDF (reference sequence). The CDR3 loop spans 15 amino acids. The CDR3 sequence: CATSGIRAQDQPQHF. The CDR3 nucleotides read TGTGCCACCAGCGGAATCCGGGCCCAAGATCAGCCCCAGCATTTT. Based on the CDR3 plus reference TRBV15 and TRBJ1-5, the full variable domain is DAMVIQNPRYQVTQFGKPVTLSCSQTLNHNVMYWYQQKSSQAPKLLFHYYDKDFNNEADTPDNFQSRRPNTSFCFLDIRSPGLGDTAMYLCATSGIRAQDQPQHFGDGTRLSIL.

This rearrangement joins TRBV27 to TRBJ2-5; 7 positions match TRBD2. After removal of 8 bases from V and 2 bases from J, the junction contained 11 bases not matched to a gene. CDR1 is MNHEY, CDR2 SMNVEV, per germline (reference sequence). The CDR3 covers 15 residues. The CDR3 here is CASGLQRAGQETQYF. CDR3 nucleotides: TGTGCCAGCGGGCTTCAGAGAGCGGGACAAGAGACCCAGTACTTC.

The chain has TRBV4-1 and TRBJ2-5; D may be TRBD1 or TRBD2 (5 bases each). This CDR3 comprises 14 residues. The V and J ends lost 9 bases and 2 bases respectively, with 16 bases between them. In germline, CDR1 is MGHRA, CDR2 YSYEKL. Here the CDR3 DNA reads TGCGCCAGTAAAATCGGGACGGCTCAAGAGACCCAGTACTTC. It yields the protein CASKIGTAQETQYF.

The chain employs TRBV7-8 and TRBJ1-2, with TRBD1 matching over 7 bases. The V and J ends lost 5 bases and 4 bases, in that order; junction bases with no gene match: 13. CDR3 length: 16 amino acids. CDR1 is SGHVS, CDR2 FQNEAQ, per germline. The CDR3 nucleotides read TGTGCCAGCAGCCCGAAAGACAGGGTGGGAGGCTATGGCTACACCTTC. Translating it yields CASSPKDRVGGYGYTF.

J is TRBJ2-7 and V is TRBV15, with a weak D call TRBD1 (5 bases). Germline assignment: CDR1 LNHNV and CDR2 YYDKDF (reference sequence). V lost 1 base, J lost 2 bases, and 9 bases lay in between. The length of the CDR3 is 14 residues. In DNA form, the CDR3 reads TGTGCCACCAGCAGAGCAGGGTCCGCCTACGAGCAGTACTTC. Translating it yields CATSRAGSAYEQYF.

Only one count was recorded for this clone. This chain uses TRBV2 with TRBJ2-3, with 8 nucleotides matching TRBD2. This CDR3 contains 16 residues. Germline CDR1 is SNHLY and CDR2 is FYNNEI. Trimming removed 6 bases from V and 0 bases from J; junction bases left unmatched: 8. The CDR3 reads CASRPVTSGSTDTQYF. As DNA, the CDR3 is TGTGCCAGCAGGCCGGTAACTAGCGGAAGCACAGATACGCAGTATTTT.

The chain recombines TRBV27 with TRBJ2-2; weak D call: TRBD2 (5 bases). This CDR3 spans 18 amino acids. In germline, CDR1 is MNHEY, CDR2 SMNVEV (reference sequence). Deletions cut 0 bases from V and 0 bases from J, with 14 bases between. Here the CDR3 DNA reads TGTGCCAGCAGTTTATCGTCTGGCGGGTACGCGAACACCGGGGAGCTGTTTTTT. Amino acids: CASSLSSGGYANTGELFF.